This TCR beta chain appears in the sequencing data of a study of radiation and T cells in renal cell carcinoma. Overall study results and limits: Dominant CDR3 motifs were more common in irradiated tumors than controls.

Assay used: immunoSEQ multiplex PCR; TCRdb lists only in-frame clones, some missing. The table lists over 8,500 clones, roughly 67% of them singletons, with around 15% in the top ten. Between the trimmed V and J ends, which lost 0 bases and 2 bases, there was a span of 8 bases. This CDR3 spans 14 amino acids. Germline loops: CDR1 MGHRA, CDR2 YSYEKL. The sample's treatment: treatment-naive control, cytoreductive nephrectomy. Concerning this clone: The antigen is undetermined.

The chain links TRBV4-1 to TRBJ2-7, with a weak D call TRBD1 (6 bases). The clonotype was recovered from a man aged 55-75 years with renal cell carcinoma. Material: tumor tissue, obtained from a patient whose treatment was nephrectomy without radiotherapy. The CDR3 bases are TGCGCCAGCAGCCAAGATCCAGGGGCCTACGAGCAGTACTTC. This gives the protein CASSQDPGAYEQYF.